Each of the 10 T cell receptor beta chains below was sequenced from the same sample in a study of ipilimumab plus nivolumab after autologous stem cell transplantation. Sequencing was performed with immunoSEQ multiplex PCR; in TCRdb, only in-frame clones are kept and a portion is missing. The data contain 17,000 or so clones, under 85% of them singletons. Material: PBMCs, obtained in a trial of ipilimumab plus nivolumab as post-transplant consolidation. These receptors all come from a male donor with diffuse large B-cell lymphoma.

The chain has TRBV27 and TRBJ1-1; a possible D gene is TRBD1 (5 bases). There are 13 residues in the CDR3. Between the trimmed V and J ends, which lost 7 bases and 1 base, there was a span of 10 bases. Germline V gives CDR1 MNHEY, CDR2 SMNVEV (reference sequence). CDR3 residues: CASMEGPNTEAFF. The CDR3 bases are TGTGCCAGCATGGAGGGGCCGAACACTGAAGCTTTCTTT.

CDR3 residues: CASSPLAGAYNEQFF. CDR3 bases: TGTGCCAGTAGTCCTTTAGCGGGGGCATACAATGAGCAGTTCTTC. This sequence joins TRBV19 and TRBJ2-1, with 9 positions matching TRBD2. CDR1 and CDR2 from the germline V gene are LNHDA and SQIVND (reference sequence). The trim removed 5 bases at V and 4 bases at J, leaving 6 bases unmatched. There are 15 residues in the CDR3.

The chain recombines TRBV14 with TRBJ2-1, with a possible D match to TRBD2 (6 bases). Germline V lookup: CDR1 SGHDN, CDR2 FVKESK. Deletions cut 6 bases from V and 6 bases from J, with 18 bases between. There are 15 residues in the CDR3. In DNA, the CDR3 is TGTGCCAGCAGAAAGGAAACCGGGAGCTCCAATGAGCAGTTCTTC. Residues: CASRKETGSSNEQFF.

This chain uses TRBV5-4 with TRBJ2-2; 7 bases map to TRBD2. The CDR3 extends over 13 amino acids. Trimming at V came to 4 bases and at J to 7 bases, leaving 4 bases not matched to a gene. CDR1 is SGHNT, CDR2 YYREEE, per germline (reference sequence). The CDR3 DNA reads TGTGCCAGCAGCCCGGCGGGGGTCGGGGAGCTGTTTTTT. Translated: CASSPAGVGELFF.

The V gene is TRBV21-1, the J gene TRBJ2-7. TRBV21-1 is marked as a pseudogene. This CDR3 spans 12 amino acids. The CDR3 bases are TGTGCCAGCAGCTCTCAACCCTACGAGCAGTACTTC. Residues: CASSSQPYEQYF.

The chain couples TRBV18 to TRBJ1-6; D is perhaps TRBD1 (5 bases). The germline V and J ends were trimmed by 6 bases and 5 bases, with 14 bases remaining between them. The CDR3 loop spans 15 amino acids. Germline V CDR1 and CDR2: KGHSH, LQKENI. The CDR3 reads CASSAGATDNSPLHF. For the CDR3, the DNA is TGTGCCAGCTCCGCCGGGGCTACCGATAATTCACCCCTCCACTTT. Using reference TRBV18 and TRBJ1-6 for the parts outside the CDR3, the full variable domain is NAGVMQNPRHLVRRRGQEARLRCSPMKGHSHVYWYRQLPEEGLKFMVYLQKENIIDESGMPKERFSAEFPKEGPSILRIQQVVRGDSAAYFCASSAGATDNSPLHFGNGTRLTVT.

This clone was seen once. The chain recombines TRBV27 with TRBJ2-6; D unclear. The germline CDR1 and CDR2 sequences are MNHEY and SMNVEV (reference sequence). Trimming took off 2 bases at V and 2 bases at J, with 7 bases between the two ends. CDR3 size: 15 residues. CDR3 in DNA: TGTGCCAGCAGTTTAAGTAGGGCTGGGGCCAACGTCCTGACTTTC. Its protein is CASSLSRAGANVLTF. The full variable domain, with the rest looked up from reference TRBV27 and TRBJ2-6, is EAQVTQNPRYLITVTGKKLTVTCSQNMNHEYMSWYRQDPGLGLRQIYYSMNVEVTDKGDVPEGYKVSRKEKRNFPLILESPSPNQTSLYFCASSLSRAGANVLTFGAGSRLTVL.

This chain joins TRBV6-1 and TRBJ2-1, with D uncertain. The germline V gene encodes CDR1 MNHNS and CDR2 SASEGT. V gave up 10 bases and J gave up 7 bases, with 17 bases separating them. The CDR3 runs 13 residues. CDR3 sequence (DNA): TGTGCCACGGTTCGAGGCACTCCGAATGAGCAGTTCTTC. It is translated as CATVRGTPNEQFF.

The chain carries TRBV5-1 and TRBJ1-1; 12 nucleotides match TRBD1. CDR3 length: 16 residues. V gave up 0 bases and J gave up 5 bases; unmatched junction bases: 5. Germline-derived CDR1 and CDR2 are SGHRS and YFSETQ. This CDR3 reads CASSLERGQGATEAFF. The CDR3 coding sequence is TGCGCCAGCAGCTTGGAACGGGGACAGGGGGCTACTGAAGCTTTCTTT.

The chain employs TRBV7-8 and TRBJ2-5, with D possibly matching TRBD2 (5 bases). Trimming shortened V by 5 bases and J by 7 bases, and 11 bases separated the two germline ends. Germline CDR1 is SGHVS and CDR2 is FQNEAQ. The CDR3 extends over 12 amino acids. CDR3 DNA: TGTGCCAGCAGCGACGGACGGGGGACCCAGTACTTC. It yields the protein CASSDGRGTQYF.